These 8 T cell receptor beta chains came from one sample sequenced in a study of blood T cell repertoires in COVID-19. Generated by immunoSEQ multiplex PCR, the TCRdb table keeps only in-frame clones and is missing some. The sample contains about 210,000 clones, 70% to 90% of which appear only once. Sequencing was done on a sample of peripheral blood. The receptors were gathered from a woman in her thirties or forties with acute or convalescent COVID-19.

The CDR3 reads CASSFPGTNEKLFF. CDR3 bases: TGTGCCAGCAGTTTTCCAGGGACTAATGAAAAACTGTTTTTT. The chain uses TRBV6-1 and TRBJ1-4, with D possibly being TRBD1 (5 bases). CDR3 length equals 14 residues. The V gene lost 5 bases and the J gene lost 2 bases, with 9 bases spanning the gap. Germline V CDR1 and CDR2: MNHNS, SASEGT.

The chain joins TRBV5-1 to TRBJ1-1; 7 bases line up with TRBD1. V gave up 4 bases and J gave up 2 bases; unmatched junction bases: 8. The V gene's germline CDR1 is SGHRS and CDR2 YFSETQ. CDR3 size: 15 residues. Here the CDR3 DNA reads TGCGCCAGCAGCCCACTGGGGACAGCCAACACTGAAGCTTTCTTT. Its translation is CASSPLGTANTEAFF. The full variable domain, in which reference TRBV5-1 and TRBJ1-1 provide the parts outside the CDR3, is KAGVTQTPRYLIKTRGQQVTLSCSPISGHRSVSWYQQTPGQGLQFLFEYFSETQRNKGNFPGRFSGRQFSNSRSEMNVSTLELGDSALYLCASSPLGTANTEAFFGQGTRLTVV.

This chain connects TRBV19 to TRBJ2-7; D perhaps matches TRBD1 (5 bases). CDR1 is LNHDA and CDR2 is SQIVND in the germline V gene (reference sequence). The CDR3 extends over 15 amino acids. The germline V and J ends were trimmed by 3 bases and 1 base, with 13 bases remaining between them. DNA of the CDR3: TGTGCCAGTAGTATGGGGCCTTTAGGATCCTACGAGCAGTACGTC. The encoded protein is CASSMGPLGSYEQYV.

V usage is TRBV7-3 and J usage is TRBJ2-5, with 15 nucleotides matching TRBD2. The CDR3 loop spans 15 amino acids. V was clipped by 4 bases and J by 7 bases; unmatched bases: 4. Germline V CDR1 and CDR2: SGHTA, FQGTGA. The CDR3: CASSSTGLAGGTQYF. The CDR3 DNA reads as TGTGCCAGCAGCTCCACGGGACTAGCGGGGGGGACCCAGTACTTC.

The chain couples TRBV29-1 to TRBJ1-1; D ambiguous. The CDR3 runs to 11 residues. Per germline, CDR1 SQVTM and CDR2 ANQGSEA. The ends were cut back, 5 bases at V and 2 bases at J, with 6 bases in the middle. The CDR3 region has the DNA TGCAGCGTTCCTATAAACACTGAAGCTTTCTTT. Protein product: CSVPINTEAFF.

CDR3 protein: CASSLVGLGEQYV. The CDR3 DNA is TGTGCCAGCAGCTTAGTTGGGCTGGGCGAGCAGTACGTC. This chain uses TRBV11-2 with TRBJ2-7; D gene unclear. The germline gives CDR1 SGHAT, CDR2 FQNNGV. The CDR3 is 13 amino acids. V lost 1 base and J lost 6, with 10 bases in between.

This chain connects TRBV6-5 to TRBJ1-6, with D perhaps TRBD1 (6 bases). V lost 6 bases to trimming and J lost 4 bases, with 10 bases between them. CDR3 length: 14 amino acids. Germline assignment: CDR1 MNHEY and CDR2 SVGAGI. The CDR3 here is CASRRGQYNSPLHF. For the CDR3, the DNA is TGTGCCAGCAGACGAGGACAGTATAATTCACCCCTCCACTTT.

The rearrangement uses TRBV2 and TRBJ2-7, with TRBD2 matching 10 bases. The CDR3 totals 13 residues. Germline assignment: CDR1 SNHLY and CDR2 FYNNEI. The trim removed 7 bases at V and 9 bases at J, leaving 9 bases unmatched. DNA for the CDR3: TGTGCCAGCAAGTTTACTAGCGGGGAGGGGCAGTACGTC. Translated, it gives CASKFTSGEGQYV.